The 8 T cell receptor beta chains below come from one sample, sequenced in a study of Ad26.COV2.S vaccination and SARS-CoV-2 variants. Generated by immunoSEQ multiplex PCR, the TCRdb table keeps only in-frame clones and is missing some. Of roughly 400,000 clones in the sample, roughly 91% were seen once. As to treatment: around 19 received Ad26.COV2.S at low or high dose, single or two shots; several received placebo; per-sample allocation not given. Sampling occurred on day 63 after the first vaccine or placebo injection. The sequencing used peripheral blood, collected in a trial of Ad26.COV2.S vaccine versus placebo. The receptors stem from a person aged 18-60 years who received the Ad26.COV2.S COVID-19 vaccine or a placebo.

The genes are TRBV9 and TRBJ2-3; the D gene is possibly TRBD2 (5 bases). The germline V gene encodes CDR1 SGDLS and CDR2 YYNGEE. Trimming cost V 4 bases and J 5 bases, with 14 bases left between them. The CDR3 extends over 14 amino acids. The CDR3 sequence: CASSPLGELDTQYF. In DNA form, the CDR3 reads TGTGCCAGCAGCCCCCTCGGGGAGTTAGATACGCAGTATTTT.

The chain carries TRBV6-1 and TRBJ2-7, with 10 bases that match TRBD1. Trimming removed 3 bases from V and 3 bases from J; junction bases left unmatched: 5. Germline V gene data show CDR1 as MNHNS and CDR2 as SASEGT. The CDR3 contains 15 residues. The CDR3 DNA follows: TGTGCCAGCAGTGAGGGGACAGGGGTTCTCTACGAGCAGTACTTC. It is translated as CASSEGTGVLYEQYF.

This clone was detected only once. The chain combines TRBV20-1 with TRBJ2-4; no clear D gene. With 3 bases removed from V and 3 bases from J, the gap between germline ends came to 3 bases. Germline assignment: CDR1 DFQATT and CDR2 SNEGSKA (reference sequence). This CDR3 is built from 11 residues. The CDR3 sequence is CSASIKNIQYF. DNA of the CDR3: TGCAGTGCTAGCATCAAAAACATTCAGTACTTC.

There are a few counts of this clone. The chain is built from TRBV19 and TRBJ2-2; the D is unclear. Germline V gene sequence: CDR1 LNHDA, CDR2 SQIVND (reference sequence). Trimming shortened V by 3 bases and J by 5 bases, and 7 bases separated the two germline ends. This CDR3 spans 13 amino acids. The CDR3 DNA is TGTGCCAGTAGTATCTCCGGGACCGGGGAGCTGTTTTTT. This codes for CASSISGTGELFF.

The genes are TRBV7-2 and TRBJ1-1; possible D gene TRBD1, 5 bases. Trimming removed 6 bases from V and 1 base from J, with 12 bases in between. From germline, CDR1 is SGHTA and CDR2 FQGNSA. CDR3 length: 14 residues. Written as DNA, the CDR3 is TGTGCCAGCAGGGAGGGGCATGAGAACACTGAAGCTTTCTTT. Protein product: CASREGHENTEAFF.

This clone has just one count. V and J are TRBV9 and TRBJ2-3, with 7 bases lining up with TRBD2. Trimming at V came to 3 bases and at J to 3 bases, leaving 7 bases not matched to a gene. The V gene's germline CDR1 is SGDLS and CDR2 YYNGEE. CDR3 size: 15 residues. The CDR3 region is CASSGGASGTDTQYF. In nucleotides, the CDR3 is TGTGCCAGCAGCGGTGGGGCTAGCGGAACAGATACGCAGTATTTT.

V gene TRBV6-2 or TRBV6-3 combines with J gene TRBJ2-3; 9 positions match TRBD1. Germline lookup yields CDR1 MNHEY and CDR2 SVGEGT. The V gene end was trimmed by 2 bases and the J gene end by 2 bases; junction bases not matched to a gene: 11. This CDR3 region has 18 residues. The CDR3 loop reads CASSYTRGTGIYTDTQYF. The CDR3 nucleotides are TGTGCCAGCAGTTACACCCGCGGGACAGGGATTTACACAGATACGCAGTATTTT.

The chain couples TRBV4-3 to TRBJ2-3, with 10 nucleotides matching TRBD2. With V trimmed by 0 bases and J by 6 bases, 3 bases remained unmatched. From germline, CDR1 is LGHNA and CDR2 YSLEER. The length of the CDR3 is 15 residues. CDR3 protein: CASSQDSGRWDTQYF. In DNA, the CDR3 is TGCGCCAGCAGCCAAGATAGCGGGAGGTGGGATACGCAGTATTTT.